This T cell receptor beta chain was profiled in a study of blood T cell repertoires in COVID-19. The assay was immunoSEQ multiplex PCR, and TCRdb's table has in-frame clones only and misses some. Of about 370,000 clones listed, over 75% are singletons. The germline V gene encodes CDR1 SGHDN and CDR2 FVKESK. This CDR3 contains 13 residues. V dropped 0 bases and J dropped 6 bases, with 8 bases sitting between them. The sequence was collected from a man between 18 and 35 years old who had recovered from COVID-19. Sequencing was carried out using PBMCs or T cells enriched from blood (not recorded which). This rearrangement joins TRBV14 to TRBJ1-2; TRBD1 might be the D (6 bases). The CDR3 region has the DNA TGTGCCAGCAGCCAAGAGACAGGCCATGGCTACACCTTC. Amino acids: CASSQETGHGYTF.